A single sample gave rise to the 10 T cell receptor beta chains below, sequenced in a study of vaccination and CD4 T cells after COVID-19. These receptors have no identified antigens. The treatment: approximately 9-day PBMC culture with coronavirus spike peptide pools or control peptides (ViraFEST assay). Ahead of the COVID-19 pandemic (2011-2018), the CD4+ T cells of the unexposed donor were collected. Scientists ran DNA taken from cultured CD4+ T cells through the Oncomine TCR Beta short-read assay for sequencing. TCRdb processed the PCR reads anew with MiXCR; each CDR3 protein has one entry. The table lists 3,000 or so distinct CDR3 sequences, 29% of them singletons. Sample: CD4+ T cells from blood, cultured in vitro. These receptors were taken from a human donor in good health.

A few counts support this clonotype. As DNA, the CDR3 is TGTGCCAGTAGTAAATGGGTCGGAGGGTCGGAGTACCAAGAGACCCAGTACTTC. Its translation: CASSKWVGGSEYQETQYF. The chain joins TRBV19 to TRBJ2-5, with D tentatively TRBD2 (6 bases). Trimming shortened V by 4 bases and J by 0 bases, and 21 bases separated the two germline ends. This CDR3 comprises 18 residues. CDR1 LNHDA and CDR2 SQIVND come from the germline V gene (reference sequence).

This chain connects TRBV20-1 to TRBJ2-6; D gene ambiguous. V was clipped by 6 bases and J by 4 bases, with 7 bases between them. There are 12 residues in the CDR3. Germline CDR1 and CDR2: DFQATT and SNEGSKA (reference sequence). Written as DNA, the CDR3 is TGCAGTGCCCAATTGGGGGCCAACGTCCTGACTTTC. Its protein is CSAQLGANVLTF.

CDR3 region: CASSLGRVGSNQPQHF. DNA of the CDR3: TGTGCCAGCAGTTTAGGACGTGTAGGGAGCAATCAGCCCCAGCATTTT. V usage is TRBV28 and J usage is TRBJ1-5; unclear D gene. The CDR3 has 16 amino acids. The germline gives CDR1 MDHEN, CDR2 SYDVKM. V was shortened by 2 bases and J by 1 base, with 12 bases between the two germline ends. Full variable domain (rest looked up from reference TRBV28 and TRBJ1-5): DVKVTQSSRYLVKRTGEKVFLECVQDMDHENMFWYRQDPGLGLRLIYFSYDVKMKEKGDIPEGYSVSREKKERFSLILESASTNQTSMYLCASSLGRVGSNQPQHFGDGTRLSIL.

This clonotype was observed a few times. V gene TRBV20-1 combines with J gene TRBJ2-3; possibly TRBD1 for D (7 bases). The V gene lost 8 bases and the J gene lost 6 bases, with 15 bases spanning the gap. The CDR3 runs 12 residues. Germline-derived CDR1 and CDR2 are DFQATT and SNEGSKA (reference sequence). The CDR3: CSSRGDWDTQYF. The CDR3 DNA is TGCAGTTCCAGGGGGGACTGGGATACGCAGTATTTT.

The chain is built from TRBV10-1 and TRBJ1-2; 7 nucleotides agree with TRBD1. Germline CDR1 WNHNN, CDR2 SYGVQD (reference sequence). The CDR3 is 12 residues long. The ends lost 10 bases at V and 6 bases at J; junction bases unmatched: 8. CDR3 nucleotides: TGCGCCATTAGGGGGCCCCAGGATGGCTACACCTTC. As protein: CAIRGPQDGYTF.

CDR3 nucleotides: TGTGCCAGCAGTGAACTAGCGGGAACCGGGGAGCTGTTTTTT. Amino acid sequence: CASSELAGTGELFF. V and J are TRBV2 and TRBJ2-2, with 9 bases fitting TRBD2. The CDR3 has 14 residues. Losses at the gene ends were 2 bases for V and 5 bases for J; bases not matched to a gene: 0. CDR1 and CDR2 from the germline V gene are SNHLY and FYNNEI.

This clonotype was observed a handful of times. The chain uses TRBV10-3 and TRBJ2-3; D not certain. V was cut by 7 bases and J by 1 base, with 6 bases left in between. CDR1 and CDR2 from the germline V gene are ENHRY and SYGVKD. This CDR3 has 12 amino acids. CDR3 DNA sequence: TGTGCCATCACAGTGGGCACAGATACGCAGTATTTT. It codes for CAITVGTDTQYF.

This clonotype appeared a few times. The chain employs TRBV6-1 and TRBJ1-2; D gene uncertain. The CDR3 totals 17 residues. Germline CDR1 MNHNS, CDR2 SASEGT. V dropped 9 bases and J dropped 4 bases, with 27 bases sitting between them. The CDR3 DNA reads TGTGCCAGTTTTCGGGGAACCCTCTCGTCCCTACTCTATGGCTACACCTTC. Translation gives CASFRGTLSSLLYGYTF.

The chain joins TRBV30 to TRBJ2-7; TRBD1 is a possible D gene (6 bases). CDR3 length: 15 amino acids. The V and J ends lost 0 bases and 7 bases respectively, with 19 bases between them. Per germline, CDR1 GTSNPN and CDR2 SVGIG (reference sequence). The CDR3 DNA reads TGTGCCTGGAGTGTACGTCTGGGCAGGGGTAGGGAGCAGTACTTC. Encoded protein: CAWSVRLGRGREQYF. The full variable domain, in which reference TRBV30 and TRBJ2-7 provide the parts outside the CDR3, is SQTIHQWPATLVQPVGSPLSLECTVEGTSNPNLYWYRQAAGRGLQLLFYSVGIGQISSEVPQNLSASRPQDRQFILSSKKLLLSDSGFYLCAWSVRLGRGREQYFGPGTRLTVT.

This clonotype was observed a few times. The J gene is TRBJ1-5, the V gene TRBV12-3 or TRBV12-4; D is possibly TRBD1 (5 bases). With 6 bases removed from V and 7 bases from J, the gap between germline ends came to 25 bases. The CDR3 spans 17 residues. The CDR3 bases are TGTGCCAGCAGCCAAACCTCCGCCGGGCCGAGGGGACAGCCCCAGCATTTT. Translated: CASSQTSAGPRGQPQHF.